This section outlines one T cell receptor beta chain sequence together with its context. This record belongs to a study of blood T cell repertoires in COVID-19. Method: immunoSEQ multiplex PCR; TCRdb's copy keeps in-frame clones and lacks some. Of roughly 460,000 clones in the sample, about 90% were seen once. The clonotype was recovered from a man aged 18 to 29 with COVID-19, enrolled during active disease. Sequenced: peripheral blood.

CDR3: CASSVDGGRGWGNTIYF. As DNA, the CDR3 is TGTGCCAGCAGCGTAGACGGAGGCCGGGGGTGGGGAAACACCATATATTTT. The V call is TRBV9, the J call TRBJ1-3; D is possibly TRBD1 (5 bases). The ends were cut back, 0 bases at V and 4 bases at J, with 17 bases in the middle. Germline V gene data show CDR1 as SGDLS and CDR2 as YYNGEE. This CDR3 contains 17 residues.